Shown below are 24 T cell receptor beta chains from a single sample sequenced in a study of CD8 T cells in Susac syndrome. It was with random hexamers that about 0.45 to 1 ug RNA was reverse transcribed. TCRdb re-called the immunoSEQ multiplex PCR reads with MiXCR, one entry per CDR3 protein. The sample includes just over 150,000 distinct CDR3 sequences, roughly 94% seen only once; the top ten take 0.21%. The specimen was CD8+ T cells from PBMCs. The receptors here all came from a human donor with multiple sclerosis.

CDR3 amino acids: CASSRTRRTEAFF. The CDR3 DNA reads as TGCGCCAGCAGTAGGACCCGGAGGACTGAAGCTTTCTTT. The rearrangement links TRBV23-1 to TRBJ1-1, with D hard to call. TRBV23-1 is reported as an ORF; its role is uncertain. CDR3 size: 13 residues. Trimming pared 5 bases from V and 5 bases from J, leaving 12 bases between.

This clonotype came up once. The chain employs TRBV27 and TRBJ1-5; a weak D match, TRBD1 (5 bases). The CDR3 is made up of 14 amino acids. Germline CDR1 is MNHEY and CDR2 is SMNVEV (reference sequence). V was pared by 6 bases and J by 1 base, with 10 bases between. CDR3 in amino acids: CASRAEGSNQPQHF. CDR3 nucleotides: TGTGCCAGCAGGGCGGAGGGGAGCAATCAGCCCCAGCATTTT.

The chain uses TRBV20-1 and TRBJ2-3, with 12 bases lining up with TRBD2. With 4 bases clipped from V and 2 bases from J, the junction kept 13 bases outside the gene matches. This CDR3 is 18 amino acids long. Germline V lookup: CDR1 DFQATT, CDR2 SNEGSKA (reference sequence). CDR3 in amino acids: CSATPSSGGAVDTDTQYF. The DNA for the CDR3 is TGCAGTGCTACCCCGTCTAGCGGGGGGGCCGTGGACACAGATACGCAGTATTTT.

V is TRBV29-1 and J is TRBJ2-3; 9 nucleotides agree with TRBD1. Germline V gene data show CDR1 as SQVTM and CDR2 as ANQGSEA. Trimming removed 6 bases from V and 4 bases from J; junction bases left unmatched: 8. CDR3 length: 14 residues. The CDR3 nucleotides are TGCAGCGTCGCTGGACAGGGGATCGCAGATACGCAGTATTTT. It specifies CSVAGQGIADTQYF.

The chain couples TRBV12-3 or TRBV12-4 to TRBJ1-5, with TRBD1 identical over 7 bases. The V gene end was trimmed by 3 bases and the J gene end by 3 bases; junction bases not matched to a gene: 5. The CDR3 covers 15 residues. Here the CDR3 reads CASSFTGALNQPQHF. As DNA, the CDR3 is TGTGCCAGCAGTTTTACAGGGGCCCTCAATCAGCCCCAGCATTTT.

The rearrangement uses TRBV6-5 and TRBJ1-6; D gene uncertain. Germline V lookup: CDR1 MNHEY, CDR2 SVGAGI. The CDR3 is 17 residues long. Trimming stripped 0 bases from V and 5 bases from J, with 14 bases between. The CDR3 loop is CASSYSSGPTDNSPLHF. As DNA, the CDR3 is TGTGCCAGCAGTTACTCGAGTGGACCTACCGATAATTCACCCCTCCACTTT.

The rearrangement links TRBV20-1 to TRBJ1-1, with D perhaps TRBD1 (6 bases). The germline V gene has CDR1 DFQATT and CDR2 SNEGSKA (reference sequence). V was cut by 3 bases and J by 7 bases, with 18 bases left in between. CDR3 length: 14 residues. The DNA for the CDR3 is TGCAGTGCTAGCCCCCAGGACAGTCCCATTGAAGCTTTCTTT. It is translated as CSASPQDSPIEAFF.

The rearrangement links TRBV18 to TRBJ1-5, with a weak D call TRBD1 (5 bases). Germline CDR1 and CDR2: KGHSH and LQKENI. V shed 1 base and J shed 0 bases, with 7 bases lying between them. The CDR3 consists of 15 residues. The CDR3 sequence: CASSPRRDSNQPQHF. The CDR3 DNA reads as TGTGCCAGCTCACCACGCAGGGATAGCAATCAGCCCCAGCATTTT.

The rearrangement uses TRBV4-2 and TRBJ2-5; D is uncertain. CDR1 LGHNA and CDR2 YNFKEQ come from the germline V gene. V lost 4 bases and J lost 2, with 17 bases in between. CDR3 length equals 16 residues. For the CDR3, the DNA is TGTGCCAGCAGCCCCGGCACTGCCGGGTCTCAAGAGACCCAGTACTTC. It translates to CASSPGTAGSQETQYF.

Regarding this clonotype: At one end the junction does not follow the germline gene, possibly because of a read error. The rearrangement links TRBV16 to TRBJ2-7; D unresolved. The CDR3 is 13 amino acids. The germline CDR1 and CDR2 sequences are KGHSY and FQNENV. In DNA, the CDR3 is TGTGCTAGCAGCCAAGGCGCAGGCTACGAGCAGTACTTC. This sequence encodes CASSQGAGYEQYF.

The chain has TRBV12-3 or TRBV12-4 and TRBJ1-5, with 7 bases aligning to TRBD1. This CDR3 is built from 14 residues. The trim removed 8 bases at V and 1 base at J, leaving 5 bases unmatched. The CDR3 spells CASGTGASNQPQHF. CDR3 nucleotide sequence: TGTGCCAGCGGTACAGGGGCCAGCAATCAGCCCCAGCATTTT.

V and J are TRBV20-1 and TRBJ2-7, with a tentative D call TRBD2 (5 bases). In germline, CDR1 is DFQATT, CDR2 SNEGSKA (reference sequence). The CDR3 totals 14 residues. The ends were cut back, 0 bases at V and 5 bases at J, with 14 bases in the middle. The CDR3 DNA reads TGCAGTGCTAGAGATGGTCGGGCGGGCCACGAGCAGTACTTC. This sequence encodes CSARDGRAGHEQYF.

This chain connects TRBV29-1 to TRBJ1-3; D might be TRBD1 (5 bases). The germline V and J ends were trimmed by 2 bases and 0 bases, with 11 bases remaining between them. Germline CDR1 SQVTM, CDR2 ANQGSEA. There are 15 residues in the CDR3. The CDR3: CSVEQVDSSGNTIYF. CDR3 bases: TGCAGCGTTGAACAGGTAGACAGCTCTGGAAACACCATATATTTT. Filled out from reference TRBV29-1 and TRBJ1-3, the complete variable domain reads SAVISQKPSRDICQRGTSLTIQCQVDSQVTMMFWYRQQPGQSLTLIATANQGSEATYESGFVIDKFPISRPNLTFSTLTVSNMSPEDSSIYLCSVEQVDSSGNTIYFGEGSWLTVV.

The chain uses TRBV5-1 and TRBJ2-1, with 13 bases identical to TRBD2. The CDR3 is 15 amino acids. Germline V gene lookup returns CDR1 SGHRS and CDR2 YFSETQ. V lost 3 bases to trimming and J lost 6 bases; unmatched junction nucleotides: 3. CDR3 nucleotide sequence: TGCGCCAGCAGCTCGGGACTAGCGGGGACCAATGAGCAGTTCTTC. It codes for CASSSGLAGTNEQFF.

The rearrangement uses TRBV24-1 and TRBJ2-3; perhaps D is TRBD1 or TRBD2 (6 bases each). V was cut by 7 bases and J by 2 bases, with 9 bases left in between. The CDR3 loop spans 13 amino acids. Germline V CDR1 and CDR2: KGHDR, SFDVKD. The CDR3 region is CATSGGSTDTQYF. DNA for the CDR3: TGTGCCACCAGCGGGGGCTCCACAGATACGCAGTATTTT.

The chain carries TRBV7-9 and TRBJ2-1; no reliable D call. In germline, CDR1 is SEHNR, CDR2 FQNEAQ (reference sequence). This CDR3 comprises 14 residues. V shed 3 bases and J shed 4 bases, with 10 bases lying between them. This chain's CDR3 is CASSFIGAYNEQFF. The CDR3 DNA reads TGTGCCAGCAGCTTCATCGGAGCTTACAATGAGCAGTTCTTC.

The CDR3 coding sequence is TGCAGCGTTGAAGATGGTCGGGTCGGGGAGCTGTTTTTT. This encodes CSVEDGRVGELFF. This chain uses TRBV29-1 with TRBJ2-2; D not certain. In germline, CDR1 is SQVTM, CDR2 ANQGSEA. The CDR3 covers 13 residues. V was pared by 0 bases and J by 7 bases, with 9 bases between.

The chain employs TRBV5-1 and TRBJ2-7; D call uncertain. The CDR3 totals 14 residues. V gave up 0 bases and J gave up 3 bases, with 10 bases separating them. Germline V gene lookup returns CDR1 SGHRS and CDR2 YFSETQ. CDR3 amino acids: CASSLEAPGYEQYF. CDR3 DNA sequence: TGCGCCAGCAGCTTGGAGGCCCCTGGCTACGAGCAGTACTTC.

The rearrangement links TRBV19 to TRBJ1-2, with 7 nucleotides matching TRBD1. The CDR3 totals 15 residues. Germline trimming cut 6 bases from V and 3 bases from J; bases unmatched to any gene: 10. Germline assignment: CDR1 LNHDA and CDR2 SQIVND (reference sequence). Here the CDR3 reads CASRLDREGDYGYTF. In nucleotides, the CDR3 is TGTGCCAGTAGGCTCGACAGGGAGGGAGACTATGGCTACACCTTC.

The V and J genes are TRBV20-1 and TRBJ2-7; TRBD1 is a possible D gene (5 bases). V gave up 0 bases and J gave up 1 base, with 10 bases separating them. The CDR3 sequence is 14 residues long. The germline CDR1 and CDR2 sequences are DFQATT and SNEGSKA (reference sequence). The CDR3 spells CSARDLKGSYEQYF. Written as DNA, the CDR3 is TGCAGTGCTAGAGATCTCAAGGGGTCCTACGAGCAGTACTTC.

The CDR3 reads CSARLRTGRTYEQYF. For the CDR3, the DNA is TGCAGTGCTAGGTTAAGGACAGGCAGGACCTACGAGCAGTACTTC. The chain is built from TRBV20-1 and TRBJ2-7; 7 bases match TRBD1. The CDR3 totals 15 residues. V shed 3 bases and J 2 bases; nucleotides not matched to a gene: 10. The germline CDR1 and CDR2 sequences are DFQATT and SNEGSKA (reference sequence).

V is TRBV6-1 and J is TRBJ1-2; 9 nucleotides match TRBD1. Germline CDR1 MNHNS, CDR2 SASEGT. J lost 7 bases, V lost 0 bases, and 6 bases had no gene match. The CDR3 contains 15 residues. The CDR3 is CASSEAAGTGFGYTF. The DNA for the CDR3 is TGTGCCAGCAGTGAAGCGGCCGGGACAGGGTTTGGCTACACCTTC.

The rearrangement joins TRBV7-2 to TRBJ2-5, with TRBD1 matching over 7 bases. With 6 bases clipped from V and 6 bases from J, the junction kept 4 bases outside the gene matches. CDR3 length equals 12 residues. Germline loops: CDR1 SGHTA, CDR2 FQGNSA. The CDR3 spells CASRDRLKTQYF. The DNA for the CDR3 is TGTGCCAGCAGGGACAGGTTGAAGACCCAGTACTTC.

V and J are TRBV15 and TRBJ1-2; D perhaps matches TRBD1 (5 bases). The V gene lost 1 base and the J gene lost 3 bases, with 9 bases spanning the gap. The CDR3 extends over 14 amino acids. CDR1 LNHNV and CDR2 YYDKDF come from the germline V gene (reference sequence). The CDR3 sequence is CATSRVGTDYGYTF. DNA for the CDR3: TGTGCCACCAGCAGAGTGGGGACGGACTATGGCTACACCTTC.